This T cell receptor beta chain was identified in a study of blood T cells in healthy people across ages (dated by TCRdb to the mid-2010s). About the investigation overall: In model experiments, roughly one uniquely barcoded TCR beta cDNA molecule per two T cells was captured by template switching. Age-related changes in TCR beta repertoire diversity were measured in the study by deep sequencing normalized with unique cDNA molecular identifiers. The donors were divided into four age groups: young (average approximately 15 years), middle-aged (approximately 42), aged (approximately 62) and long-lived (about 79). To avoid experimental bias, donors of different ages were distributed randomly across sequencing lanes. Using the same blood draw, the study looked at two additional independent replicas of 1 million unique cDNA reads for two donors, one aged 18 to 30 and the other aged 80 or older. The research as a whole found: Estimates of total diversity based on one million sequenced T cells were regarded as lower bounds and as underestimates. There was a strong correlation between observed TCR beta diversity and the percentage of naive T cells measured by flow cytometry. Compared with the aged group, the long-lived group had more naive CD4+ T cells, fewer expanded clones and increased TCR diversity, a pattern suggesting age selection. Conclusive comparison of naive and antigen-experienced compartments was prevented by the profiling of bulk unsorted PBMCs. Observed TCR beta diversity per million T cells fell roughly linearly with age, and a significant reduction was already apparent by age roughly 40. The CMV infection status of donors was not known, potentially confounding age-related changes in expanded clonotypes.

Libraries were constructed by 5' RACE. The run used an Illumina HiSeq 2500. A second roughly 7 to 11 cycle PCR used a sample-barcoded 5' primer and a J-beta primer mix. A unique molecular identifier was introduced onto each TCR beta cDNA molecule by a template-switch 5' adaptor carrying 12 random nucleotides. At least 3 million CDR3-containing paired-end reads were obtained from each sample. All of the RNA was converted into first-strand cDNA using the Mint cDNA synthesis kit, with a TRBC-specific oligonucleotide serving as the primer. Following uracil-DNA glycosylase treatment, a first 18-cycle PCR with universal primers M1SS and BC2_uni_R was performed on all cDNA. The published analysis was carried out like this. For normalization, 1 million high-quality reads were randomly selected from each sample, with every read carrying a distinct molecular identifier. Instead of being binned into consensus sequences, reads that shared molecular identifiers were thrown out. CDR3 identification, clonotype clustering and error correction used MiTCR with a Q25 quality threshold and the strictest error-elimination algorithm. A nonparametric unseen species model using Euler transformation provided a lower-bound estimate of total TCR beta diversity. The public reads were run again by TCRdb, first through fastp at Q25 and then through MiXCR, and only productive beta chains were kept. Entries are consolidated by CDR3 protein sequence, retaining the most common genes and DNA. TCRdb assigned the V and J calls; the authors' analysis was not used. In this sample the table shows 600,000 to 650,000 distinct CDR3 sequences, around three fifths of which occur a single time. Together, the top ten hold approximately 40% of the sample.

Only a few counts were recorded for this clonotype. The antigen this receptor binds is unknown. No qualities accompany the bases; no much larger clone lies one base away. The CDR3 goes from the cysteine to the phenylalanine over 13 residues. The retained sequence is limited to the CDR3, 39 bases, with the frame set at the first base. Reading the germline V gene gives CDR1 SGHTA and CDR2 FQGNSA. V is reduced by 5 bases and J by 12 bases, leaving a spacing of 14 bases between them. The approximately 39 donors, aged roughly 6 to 100 years, were systemically healthy Caucasian individuals from Russia. Each donor gave ten milliliters of peripheral blood, collected into EDTA-treated Vacutainer tubes. Ficoll-Paque density-gradient centrifugation was used to isolate PBMCs, with at least 6.5 million per sample. Trizol reagent was used to extract total RNA from the PBMCs, yielding at least 5 micrograms per sample. For every donor, an aliquot of PBMCs went through flow cytometry to measure the percentages of naive CD45RAhigh/CD27high T cells.

The chain joins TRBV7-2 to TRBJ2-6, with no D gene named confidently. The clonotype was recovered from a man aged 55 to 70 in good health. Sequenced: blood. The CDR3 has the sequence CASSIRSRPVLTF. The DNA reads as follows: TGTGCCAGCAGCATTCGTTCTCGCCCCGTCCTGACTTTC.